A single sample is the source of the 16 T cell receptor beta chains below, sequenced in a study of cytomegalovirus exposure and HLA in healthy donors. Primers for the PCR totalled 60 Vbeta and 13 Jbeta. Sequencing was performed with immunoSEQ multiplex PCR; in TCRdb, only in-frame clones are kept and a portion is missing. The sample totals roughly 50,000 clones. Sequenced sample: PBMCs. Receptors originate from a man aged 35-49 years in good health and CMV-seropositive.

CDR3: CASSMTSGSKKTQYF. CDR3 in DNA: TGCGCCAGCAGCATGACTAGCGGGAGTAAGAAGACCCAGTACTTC. The chain joins TRBV5-1 to TRBJ2-5; 12 bases are a match to TRBD2. The germline gives CDR1 SGHRS, CDR2 YFSETQ. CDR3 length equals 15 residues. V lost 4 bases to trimming and J lost 6 bases; unmatched junction nucleotides: 7.

The chain has TRBV5-1 and TRBJ2-7, with D possibly matching TRBD2 (6 bases). V was clipped by 7 bases and J by 6 bases, with 17 bases between them. Per germline, CDR1 SGHRS and CDR2 YFSETQ. This CDR3 has 13 amino acids. CDR3 nucleotides: TGCGCCAGCGAAAAGCTCCGGGGGAGCGAGCAGTACTTC. Protein product: CASEKLRGSEQYF.

This chain uses TRBV6-5 with TRBJ2-1; TRBD2 is a possible D gene (5 bases). There are 13 residues in the CDR3. The germline V gene has CDR1 MNHEY and CDR2 SVGAGI. Deletions cut 5 bases from V and 6 bases from J, with 11 bases between. The CDR3 here is CASSHTRGNEQFF. The DNA of the CDR3 is TGTGCCAGCAGTCACACTAGAGGCAATGAGCAGTTCTTC.

A word on this clone: Other DNA sequences in the sample encode the same CDR3. This chain links TRBV29-1 with TRBJ2-1, with TRBD2 matching 14 bases. CDR1 and CDR2 (germline): SQVTM, ANQGSEA. The V and J ends lost 5 bases and 6 bases, in that order; junction bases with no gene match: 3. The CDR3 totals 14 residues. CDR3 sequence: CSVRLAGGLNEQFF. DNA for the CDR3: TGCAGCGTTCGACTAGCGGGAGGGCTCAATGAGCAGTTCTTC.

The V call is TRBV28, the J call TRBJ2-7; weak D call: TRBD1 (5 bases). V lost 2 bases and J lost 1, with 9 bases in between. In germline, CDR1 is MDHEN, CDR2 SYDVKM. The CDR3 runs to 14 residues. The CDR3 nucleotides read TGTGCCAGCAGTTTAACCGACAGTTCCTACGAGCAGTACTTC. Its protein product is CASSLTDSSYEQYF.

Concerning this clone: Relative to the germline gene, one junction end is altered; a read error may explain this. The same CDR3 can be traced to other DNA sequences in this sample. The V and J genes are TRBV6-6 and TRBJ2-7; 11 bases match TRBD1. The CDR3 contains 14 residues. Germline CDR1 MNHNY, CDR2 SVGAGI (reference sequence). CDR3 bases: TGTGCCAGCAGAGACGGGACAGGGGGAAACGAGCAATACTTC. It is translated as CASRDGTGGNEQYF.

This chain uses TRBV6-5 with TRBJ2-3, with TRBD1 identical over 9 bases. CDR1 and CDR2 from the germline V gene are MNHEY and SVGAGI. The ends lost 8 bases at V and 5 bases at J; junction bases unmatched: 8. The CDR3 is made up of 14 amino acids. The CDR3 protein is CASGKDRGGDTQYF. The DNA of the CDR3 is TGTGCCAGCGGGAAGGACAGGGGTGGAGATACGCAGTATTTT.

The chain joins TRBV5-1 to TRBJ2-4; 11 bases are shared with TRBD1. V dropped 5 bases and J dropped 2; count of bases not matched to a gene: 3. The CDR3 is made up of 15 amino acids. The germline V gene encodes CDR1 SGHRS and CDR2 YFSETQ. The CDR3 sequence: CASSRDRGTKNIQYF. In nucleotides, the CDR3 is TGCGCCAGCAGTCGGGACAGGGGGACCAAAAACATTCAGTACTTC.

The CDR3 sequence is CASSYRGFVYGYTF. Here the CDR3 DNA reads TGTGCCAGCAGTTACAGGGGGTTTGTCTATGGCTACACCTTC. V and J are TRBV28 and TRBJ1-2; 8 positions match TRBD1. After removal of 4 bases from V and 4 bases from J, the junction contained 5 bases not matched to a gene. The CDR3 is 14 amino acids. Germline V gene sequence: CDR1 MDHEN, CDR2 SYDVKM.

The CDR3 region has the DNA TGTGCCAGCAGCTTGGAATTTAGCTCCTACAATGAGCAGTTCTTC. Translating gives CASSLEFSSYNEQFF. The J gene is TRBJ2-1, the V gene TRBV5-4; D not resolved. The germline V gene encodes CDR1 SGHNT and CDR2 YYREEE (reference sequence). This CDR3 has 15 residues. Trimming took 0 bases from V and 0 from J, leaving 7 bases between them.

This chain uses TRBV15 with TRBJ1-6, with D possibly TRBD1 on 6 matching bases. The CDR3 runs to 16 residues. Trimming cost V 5 bases and J 4 bases, with 15 bases left between them. The V gene's germline CDR1 is LNHNV and CDR2 YYDKDF (reference sequence). The CDR3 DNA reads as TGTGCCACCAGCTTTGGGAGGGACACGTATAATTCACCCCTCCACTTT. Translated: CATSFGRDTYNSPLHF.

The genes are TRBV4-3 and TRBJ1-1; D is perhaps TRBD1 (5 bases). CDR1 is LGHNA, CDR2 YSLEER, per germline. There are 15 residues in the CDR3. The V end was cut by 4 bases, the J end by 4 bases, with 16 bases between. CDR3 sequence reads: CASSLGIRESTEAFF. CDR3 in DNA: TGCGCCAGCAGCCTCGGTATCAGGGAAAGCACTGAAGCTTTCTTT.

This rearrangement joins TRBV29-1 to TRBJ1-6; TRBD1 might be the D (6 bases). The V gene's germline CDR1 is SQVTM and CDR2 ANQGSEA. The CDR3 length is 13 residues. Trimming took 7 bases from V and 6 from J, leaving 13 bases between them. The CDR3 DNA sequence: TGCAGCGCCGCGGGGGGCCCTAATTCACCCCTCCACTTT. Its protein is CSAAGGPNSPLHF.

This chain joins TRBV5-1 and TRBJ1-4; TRBD1 is a possible D gene (6 bases). The CDR3 is made up of 14 amino acids. V lost 4 bases and J lost 5, with 12 bases in between. The germline gives CDR1 SGHRS, CDR2 YFSETQ. DNA of the CDR3: TGCGCCAGCAGCGTGGACAGTACCAATGAAAAACTGTTTTTT. It specifies CASSVDSTNEKLFF.

The chain combines TRBV7-9 with TRBJ1-4; 9 bases are shared with TRBD1. This CDR3 comprises 16 residues. Germline-derived CDR1 and CDR2 are SEHNR and FQNEAQ (reference sequence). The J segment lost 7 bases and the V segment lost 5 bases, leaving 11 bases of the junction unmatched. In nucleotides, the CDR3 is TGTGCCAGCAGCCCGTACAGGGGGCGGGAGACTGAAAAACTGTTTTTT. Residues: CASSPYRGRETEKLFF.

DNA of the CDR3: TGTGCCAGCAGCTCGAACACAGGGGGCGGCACAGATACGCAGTATTTT. It codes for CASSSNTGGGTDTQYF. This chain joins TRBV7-7 and TRBJ2-3; 9 bases map to TRBD1. V lost 4 bases and J lost 1; bases outside the gene matches: 6. Germline V CDR1 and CDR2: SSHAT, FNYEAQ (reference sequence). This CDR3 has 16 residues.